The clone carrying this T cell receptor beta chain appeared a single time. This sample is drawn from a study of CD8+ T cells in alopecia areata. Overall study context: Those treated were given oral tofacitinib at 5 to 10 mg twice daily. The drug, tofacitinib, lasted 6 to 18 months, followed by 6 months off drug.

RNA was isolated and reverse transcribed to cDNA, the sequencing template. Method: immunoSEQ multiplex PCR; TCRdb's copy keeps in-frame clones and lacks some. The sample contains about 120,000 clones, 58% of which appear only once. Indicated treatment: oral pan-JAK inhibitor, 5-10 mg twice daily. CDR1 SGHNT and CDR2 YYREEE come from the germline V gene (reference sequence). V was shortened by 3 bases and J by 4 bases, with 8 bases between the two germline ends. The CDR3 length is 12 residues. The input for sequencing was CD8+ T cells sorted from blood, taken at week 4, from a patient treated with tofacitinib. The J gene is TRBJ2-7, the V gene TRBV5-4; no definite D call. The receptor comes from a human donor with alopecia areata. The CDR3 region has the DNA TGTGCCAGCAGCTATTCCGGGTACGAGCAGTACTTC. As protein: CASSYSGYEQYF.